The sequence of this TCR beta chain was determined in a study of shared clonotypes between healthy human individuals. Sequencing was performed with immunoSEQ multiplex PCR; in TCRdb, only in-frame clones are kept and a portion is missing. The sample carries under 1,100,000 clones, around three quarters recorded once. This clone was detected once. The sequence was obtained from a man younger than 30 in good health. Some clones in this sample may be carry-over from other donors' samples. Sequenced sample: memory CD4+ T cells from PBMCs. The subset was: CD45RA-negative fraction.

The CDR3 here is CSVYEGLAYEQYF. The DNA for the CDR3 is TGCAGCGTGTACGAGGGACTAGCCTACGAGCAGTACTTC. The rearrangement uses TRBV29-1 and TRBJ2-7; 8 nucleotides match TRBD2. The CDR3 is 13 residues long. Losses at the gene ends were 6 bases for V and 2 bases for J; bases not matched to a gene: 6. Germline CDR1 is SQVTM and CDR2 is ANQGSEA.